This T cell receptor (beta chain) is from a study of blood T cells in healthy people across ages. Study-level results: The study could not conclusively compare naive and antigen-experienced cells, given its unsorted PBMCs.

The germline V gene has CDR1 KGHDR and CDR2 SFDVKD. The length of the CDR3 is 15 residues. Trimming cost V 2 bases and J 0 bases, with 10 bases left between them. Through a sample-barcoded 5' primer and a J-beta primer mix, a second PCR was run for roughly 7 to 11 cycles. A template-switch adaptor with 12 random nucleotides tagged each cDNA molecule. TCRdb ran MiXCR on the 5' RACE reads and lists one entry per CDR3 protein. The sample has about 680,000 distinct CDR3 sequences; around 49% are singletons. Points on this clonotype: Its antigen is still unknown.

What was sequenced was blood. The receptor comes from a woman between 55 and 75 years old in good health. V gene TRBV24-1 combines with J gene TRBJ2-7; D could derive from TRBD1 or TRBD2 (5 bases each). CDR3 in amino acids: CATSDSRGGSYEQYF. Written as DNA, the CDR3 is TGTGCCACCAGTGATTCCCGGGGCGGCTCCTACGAGCAGTACTTC.